The 13 T cell receptor beta chains presented below share a single source sample, sequenced in a study of blood T cells in healthy people across ages. Next came a second PCR, run for about 7 to 12 cycles, which used a sample-barcoded 5' primer along with a J-beta primer mix. TCRdb independently ran MiXCR on the 5' RACE reads; one entry per CDR3 protein. This repertoire shows hundreds of thousands of distinct CDR3 sequences, 53% found once; its top ten account for roughly 37%. Input material: blood. These receptors all stem from a man older than 75 in good health.

This clonotype was detected a few times. J is TRBJ2-6 and V is TRBV9; 7 positions agree with TRBD1. Per germline, CDR1 SGDLS and CDR2 YYNGEE. The CDR3 runs 18 residues. The V and J ends lost 0 bases and 4 bases, in that order; junction bases with no gene match: 10. The CDR3 region has the DNA TGTGCCAGCAGCGTAGCTGAGGGGGCCGGTTCCGGGGCCAACGTCCTGACTTTC. This encodes CASSVAEGAGSGANVLTF.

The chain has TRBV20-1 and TRBJ1-5; perhaps TRBD1 as D (6 bases). V lost 3 bases and J 4 bases, leaving 13 bases between the germline ends. There are 14 residues in the CDR3. Germline V CDR1 and CDR2: DFQATT, SNEGSKA (reference sequence). CDR3 residues: CSASGDKLNQPQHF. DNA of the CDR3: TGCAGTGCTAGTGGGGACAAATTAAATCAGCCCCAGCATTTT.

This chain links TRBV29-1 with TRBJ2-7, with a possible D match to TRBD2 (6 bases). The J call may be wrong; the DNA end is better matched by TRBJ2-5. Per the germline V gene, CDR1 is SQVTM and CDR2 is ANQGSEA. The CDR3 length is 12 residues. The CDR3 loop is CSGSGGGGTQYF. CDR3 nucleotide sequence: TGCAGCGGTAGTGGGGGAGGAGGGACCCAGTACTTC.

The genes are TRBV6-1 and TRBJ2-7; D tentatively fits TRBD1 or TRBD2 (5 bases each). CDR1 is MNHNS, CDR2 SASEGT, per germline. Trimming shortened V by 8 bases and J by 0 bases, and 17 bases separated the two germline ends. The CDR3 loop spans 15 amino acids. The CDR3: CASVRGFLSSYEQYF. The CDR3 coding sequence is TGTGCCAGCGTGAGGGGTTTCCTGAGCTCCTACGAGCAGTACTTC.

The genes are TRBV5-1 and TRBJ2-7, with 8 bases lining up with TRBD2. The CDR3 consists of 18 residues. V trimming: 3 bases; J trimming: 5 bases; junction bases outside the gene matches: 19. Germline lookup yields CDR1 SGHRS and CDR2 YFSETQ. In nucleotides, the CDR3 is TGCGCCAGCAGCTCCATATCCGGATCCCGGACTAGCCCCGACGAGCAGTACTTC. It codes for CASSSISGSRTSPDEQYF.

V is TRBV7-9 and J is TRBJ2-4; D gene uncertain. The end of the DNA is better explained by TRBJ2-7, so the J call may be wrong. The CDR3 has 14 amino acids. Looked up from germline, CDR1 is SEHNR and CDR2 is FQNEAQ (reference sequence). The CDR3 coding sequence is TGTGCCAGCAGCTTAGAACTAAGGGCCAACGAGCAGTACTTC. Protein sequence: CASSLELRANEQYF.

This clonotype appeared once. V gene TRBV5-1 combines with J gene TRBJ2-7; 7 bases fit TRBD2. V was clipped by 4 bases and J by 7 bases; unmatched bases: 8. The CDR3 is 13 residues long. The germline CDR1 and CDR2 sequences are SGHRS and YFSETQ. CDR3 region: CASSPGTMGEQYF. CDR3 coding DNA: TGCGCCAGCAGCCCCGGGACTATGGGGGAGCAGTACTTC.

The chain recombines TRBV7-9 with TRBJ2-1, with D tentatively TRBD2 (6 bases). The V end lost 2 bases, the J end lost 4 bases, and 9 bases lay between the germline ends. The V gene's germline CDR1 is SEHNR and CDR2 FQNEAQ (reference sequence). The CDR3 has 14 amino acids. The CDR3 is CASSLTGDYNEQFF. DNA for the CDR3: TGTGCCAGCAGCTTAACGGGAGATTACAATGAGCAGTTCTTC.

The V call is TRBV12-5, the J call TRBJ2-1; no firm D call. The CDR3 extends over 12 amino acids. V dropped 1 base and J dropped 8 bases, with 6 bases sitting between them. The germline V gene has CDR1 LGHNT and CDR2 FRNRAP. The CDR3 region has the DNA TGTGCTAGTGGTTTGGATGTCGATGAGCAGTTCTTC. Translating gives CASGLDVDEQFF.

The chain's CDR3 is CSATGGTSGIPYEQYF. The DNA of the CDR3 is TGCAGTGCTACCGGGGGGACTAGCGGAATTCCCTACGAGCAGTACTTC. The chain combines TRBV20-1 with TRBJ2-7; 11 bases map to TRBD2. With 4 bases clipped from V and 2 bases from J, the junction kept 10 bases outside the gene matches. This CDR3 is 16 amino acids long. Germline CDR1 reads DFQATT; CDR2 reads SNEGSKA (reference sequence).

There are a few counts of this clonotype. The rearrangement links TRBV12-3 or TRBV12-4 to TRBJ1-1, with unresolved D. The CDR3 runs 15 residues. Trimming removed 5 bases at V and 7 bases at J, with 20 bases between. CDR3 sequence: CASSLGRRGPGEAFF. The CDR3 DNA follows: TGTGCCAGCAGTCTGGGGAGGAGAGGGCCAGGTGAAGCTTTCTTT.

A word on this clonotype: A much larger clone differs by one base, so this may be a read error. The rearrangement joins TRBV6-1 to TRBJ2-5; D not resolved. Trimming shortened V by 0 bases and J by 11 bases, and 13 bases separated the two germline ends. CDR3 length equals 13 residues. The germline gives CDR1 MNHNS, CDR2 SASEGT. CDR3 residues: CASSEATRAVQYF. The CDR3 nucleotides read TGTGCCAGCAGTGAAGCTACAAGGGCTGTTCAGTACTTC.

V is TRBV7-9 and J is TRBJ2-3; D may correspond to TRBD1 or TRBD2 (5 bases each). V was clipped by 5 bases and J by 2 bases, with 14 bases between them. There are 15 residues in the CDR3. The V gene's germline CDR1 is SEHNR and CDR2 FQNEAQ (reference sequence). The CDR3, as DNA: TGTGCCAGCAGCCCCGTTCGGGGCTACACAGATACGCAGTATTTT. This encodes CASSPVRGYTDTQYF. The full variable domain, in which reference TRBV7-9 and TRBJ2-3 provide the parts outside the CDR3, is DTGVSQNPRHKITKRGQNVTFRCDPISEHNRLYWYRQTLGQGPEFLTYFQNEAQLEKSRLLSDRFSAERPKGSFSTLEIQRTEQGDSAMYLCASSPVRGYTDTQYFGPGTRLTVL.